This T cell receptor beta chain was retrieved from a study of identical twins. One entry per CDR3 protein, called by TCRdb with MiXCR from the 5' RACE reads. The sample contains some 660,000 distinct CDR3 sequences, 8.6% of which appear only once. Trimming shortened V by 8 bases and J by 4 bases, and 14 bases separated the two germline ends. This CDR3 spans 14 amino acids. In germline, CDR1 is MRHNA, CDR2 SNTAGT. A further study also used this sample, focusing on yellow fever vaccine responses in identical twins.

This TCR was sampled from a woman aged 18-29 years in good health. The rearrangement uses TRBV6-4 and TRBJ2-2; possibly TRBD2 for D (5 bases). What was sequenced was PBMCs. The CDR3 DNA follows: TGTGCCAGCTCCGAAACGGGGTCCACCGGGGAGCTGTTTTTT. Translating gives CASSETGSTGELFF.